This is a list of T cell receptor beta chains from one sample in a study of T-cell reconstitution after alpha-beta-depleted transplantation in children. TCRdb passed the PCR reads through MiXCR, listing each CDR3 protein once. The sample contains roughly 100,000 distinct CDR3 sequences, about 6.8% of which appear only once. Specimen: PBMCs, collected before TCRalphabeta/CD19-depleted stem cell transplant. The receptor source for this set is a boy younger than 10 with acute lymphoblastic leukemia, due to receive a stem cell transplant. CDR3s include the opening cysteine and the closing phenylalanine or tryptophan. A D gene is named only where the DNA matches it firmly. Clone size appears in some rows only: once, few, many, or a class for an expanded clone.

many	.	TRBV6-1	TRBJ2-2	TGTGCCAGCACCTCCCGCGTCACCGGGGAGCTGTTTTTT	CASTSRVTGELFF
.	.	TRBV20-1	TRBJ1-5	TGCAGTGCTAGAGATATGGGCGGCAATCAGCCCCAGCATTTT	CSARDMGGNQPQHF
.	TRBD1	TRBV7-6	TRBJ2-7	TGTGCCAGCAGCACACAACAGGGGGCACGCTACGAGCAGTACTTC	CASSTQQGARYEQYF
many	.	TRBV7-9	TRBJ1-3	TGTGCCAGCAGCTTTAACCGGGCTCTGGGGAACACCATATATTTT	CASSFNRALGNTIYF
.	.	TRBV10-3	TRBJ1-5	TGTGCCATCAGTGAGGAGGGCGGCAATCAGCCCCAGCATTTT	CAISEEGGNQPQHF
.	.	TRBV7-9	TRBJ1-2	TGTGCCAGCAGCTTAGCGGGACGGGTTGACCGTAACTATGGCTACACCTTC	CASSLAGRVDRNYGYTF
many	TRBD2	TRBV7-2	TRBJ2-3	TGTGCCAGCAGCGAGACTAGCGGATGGGACACGCAGTATTTT	CASSETSGWDTQYF
few	TRBD1	TRBV20-1	TRBJ2-3	TGCAGTGCTAGAGGCCGGCCCGGACAGGGGGGGGATACGCAGTATTTT	CSARGRPGQGGDTQYF
many	TRBD2	TRBV20-1	TRBJ2-3	TGCAGTGCTAGGTCCAGTAGCGGGGGGCCAGATACGCAGTATTTT	CSARSSSGGPDTQYF
.	TRBD1	TRBV5-1	TRBJ2-6	TGCGCCAGCAGCTTGGAGGTTCAGGGGGCGGGAGGGGCCAACGTCCTGACTTTC	CASSLEVQGAGGANVLTF
many	.	TRBV20-1	TRBJ2-5	TGCAGTGCTAGGGAGGGACAGAGGAAGACCCAGTACTTC	CSAREGQRKTQYF
few	.	TRBV7-8	TRBJ2-3	TGTGCCAGCAGCTCCCCCTTGCGCACGCAGTATTTT	CASSSPLRTQYF
.	.	TRBV12-3/TRBV12-4	TRBJ1-2	TGTGCCAGCAGTCCCCAAGGGGGGAACTATGGCTACACCTTC	CASSPQGGNYGYTF
.	.	TRBV12-3/TRBV12-4	TRBJ1-4	TGTGCCAGCAGTTTAGCCACTCTTGGGAGGGGTAATGAAAAACTGTTTTTT	CASSLATLGRGNEKLFF
few	TRBD2	TRBV5-6	TRBJ2-7	TGTGCCAGCAGCCCATGGGGGGGGGAGCAGTACTTC	CASSPWGGEQYF
many	.	TRBV5-6	TRBJ1-2	TGTGCCAGCAGCTCAGACAGCTTGATCTATGGCTACACCTTC	CASSSDSLIYGYTF
few	.	TRBV7-2	TRBJ2-5	TGTGCCAGCAGTCAGGGTAGCGGCCCCACCCAGTACTTC	CASSQGSGPTQYF
many	TRBD1	TRBV3-1	TRBJ1-6	TGTGCCAGCAGCCACACGACAGGGGGCAATAATTCACCCCTCCACTTT	CASSHTTGGNNSPLHF
many	.	TRBV18	TRBJ2-2	TGTGCCAGCTCACCAGTGGCCGGGGAGCTGTTTTTT	CASSPVAGELFF
many	TRBD2	TRBV2	TRBJ2-3	TGTGCCAGCAGCGTGGGACTAGCGAGCCCCACAGATACGCAGTATTTT	CASSVGLASPTDTQYF
.	TRBD2	TRBV5-6	TRBJ2-1	TGTGCCAGCAGCTTGCTCCCGACTAGCGGGGGGGCCCAAGAGCAGTTCTTC	CASSLLPTSGGAQEQFF
few	TRBD1	TRBV12-3/TRBV12-4	TRBJ1-1	TGTGCCAGCAGCCCCTGGGACAGGGTCACTGAAGCTTTCTTT	CASSPWDRVTEAFF
.	TRBD1	TRBV15	TRBJ2-7	TGTGCCACCAGCAGGCGGACAGGGGACTACGAGCAGTACTTC	CATSRRTGDYEQYF
many	.	TRBV15	TRBJ1-2	TGTGCCACCAGCGAAAGACAGGTTGGCTATGGCTACACCTTC	CATSERQVGYGYTF
many	.	TRBV25-1	TRBJ1-6	TGTGCCAGCAGTGAAACACGGACAGAATTCCTGAATTCACCCCTCCACTTT	CASSETRTEFLNSPLHF
.	.	TRBV18	TRBJ2-5	TGTGCCAGCTCACCATCCACAGTCGAGACCCAGTACTTC	CASSPSTVETQYF
many	.	TRBV28	TRBJ1-6	TGTGCCAGCCGCGACGCCGAGATACGAAGTTCACCCCTCCACTTT	CASRDAEIRSSPLHF
few	.	TRBV3-1	TRBJ2-1	TGTGCCAGCAGCCATACGACAGTAAGCTCCTACAATGAGCAGTTCTTC	CASSHTTVSSYNEQFF
few	TRBD2	TRBV6-1	TRBJ2-4	TGTGCCAGCAGTCTAGCGGGGGGGCCTGGGAACATTCAGTACTTC	CASSLAGGPGNIQYF
few	.	TRBV4-3	TRBJ2-4	TGCGCCAGCAGCCAAGAAGGGATAAACATTCAGTACTTC	CASSQEGINIQYF
.	TRBD1	TRBV29-1	TRBJ2-7	TGCAGCGTTGGGGGCAGGGACAGGGGCTACGAGCAGTACTTC	CSVGGRDRGYEQYF
once	TRBD2	TRBV10-1	TRBJ2-3	TGCGCCAGCAGTGATCTAGCGGGGCCGGGGGATACGCAGTATTTT	CASSDLAGPGDTQYF
few	TRBD1	TRBV15	TRBJ2-7	TGTGCCACCAGCAGATCCCGGGACAGGGAAACCTACGAGCAGTACTTC	CATSRSRDRETYEQYF
many	.	TRBV29-1	TRBJ1-2	TGCAGCGTTGATTTGAGGGCCGGCTATGGCTACACCTTC	CSVDLRAGYGYTF
.	.	TRBV7-9	TRBJ1-2	TGTGCCAGCACCTATGGCTCGTCGGTCGGAGCTAACTATGGCTACACCTTC	CASTYGSSVGANYGYTF
few	.	TRBV20-1	TRBJ1-2	TGCAGTGCTAGAGAGATAGGCCCACAACAGGTCTACACCTTC	CSAREIGPQQVYTF
.	TRBD1	TRBV10-3	TRBJ2-1	TGTGCCATCAGAGAGACTCCACAGGGGGGATCCTACAATGAGCAGTTCTTC	CAIRETPQGGSYNEQFF
many	.	TRBV12-3/TRBV12-4	TRBJ1-2	TGTGCCAGCAGTTTCAGGGAAACTGGCTACACCTTC	CASSFRETGYTF